Below, 8 T cell receptor beta chains from the same sample are listed, as sequenced in a study of T-cell reconstitution after alpha-beta-depleted transplantation in children. Unique molecular identifiers were used in preparing the TCRbeta library. Via MiXCR, TCRdb re-called the PCR reads, giving one row per CDR3 protein. The sample yields 250,000 to 300,000 distinct CDR3 sequences, roughly 9.5% seen once. This material consisted of PBMCs from the stem cell graft donor, taken from the stem cell graft. The receptors stem from a human donor who donated a stem cell graft to a child with SCID.

This clonotype was seen at least ten times. V and J are TRBV12-3 or TRBV12-4 and TRBJ1-1; D remains ambiguous. Deletions cut 6 bases from V and 3 bases from J, with 11 bases between. The CDR3 runs 13 residues. Here the CDR3 reads CASRPDVDTEAFF. The CDR3 coding sequence is TGTGCCAGCAGACCCGACGTAGACACTGAAGCTTTCTTT.

A few counts support this clonotype. The J gene is TRBJ2-5, the V gene TRBV12-3 or TRBV12-4; TRBD1 might be the D (6 bases). The V gene lost 6 bases and the J gene lost 5 bases, with 16 bases spanning the gap. The CDR3 is made up of 14 amino acids. CDR3 sequence: CASSTDSNPETQYF. The CDR3 coding sequence is TGTGCCAGCAGCACGGACAGCAACCCGGAGACCCAGTACTTC.

This clonotype showed up just a few times. The chain combines TRBV29-1 with TRBJ2-7; D gene ambiguous. The CDR3 is 11 amino acids. V lost 3 bases, J lost 3 bases, and 6 bases lay in between. Germline CDR1 and CDR2: SQVTM and ANQGSEA. This chain's CDR3 is CSVENFYEQYF. The CDR3 DNA reads TGCAGCGTTGAGAACTTCTACGAGCAGTACTTC.

This clonotype has ten or more counts. The chain joins TRBV3-1 to TRBJ2-7; 11 bases match TRBD2. The V gene end was trimmed by 4 bases and the J gene end by 3 bases; junction bases not matched to a gene: 14. This CDR3 has 18 amino acids. CDR1 and CDR2 from the germline V gene are LGHDT and YNNKEL (reference sequence). CDR3 region: CASSPIRFTSGGHYEQYF. Written as DNA, the CDR3 is TGTGCCAGCAGCCCAATTAGATTTACTAGCGGGGGACACTACGAGCAGTACTTC.

V is TRBV10-3 and J is TRBJ2-3; tentatively, D is TRBD2 (6 bases). V shed 8 bases and J shed 2 bases, with 11 bases lying between them. Germline CDR1 reads ENHRY; CDR2 reads SYGVKD. This CDR3 has 13 amino acids. CDR3 in DNA: TGTGCCATCTGGACGGGGGTCACAGATACGCAGTATTTT. This gives the protein CAIWTGVTDTQYF.

This clonotype has a handful of counts. The CDR3 nucleotides read TGTGCCAGCAGCAAAGTAGGCGTGGGGGATCAGCCCCAGCATTTT. Amino acid sequence: CASSKVGVGDQPQHF. This sequence joins TRBV21-1 and TRBJ1-5; no check of the table's D call, TRBD1, against the DNA was made. TRBV21-1 is flagged as a pseudogene. The CDR3 is 15 amino acids.

The chain links TRBV12-3 or TRBV12-4 to TRBJ2-5; 9 positions agree with TRBD2. The V and J ends lost 6 bases and 0 bases, in that order; junction bases with no gene match: 11. The CDR3 is 17 amino acids. CDR3 in amino acids: CASSLTRLAEYQETQYF. The CDR3 region has the DNA TGTGCCAGCAGCCTAACTCGACTAGCGGAGTACCAAGAGACCCAGTACTTC.

The chain joins TRBV10-3 to TRBJ2-3, with 8 bases lining up with TRBD1. CDR3 length equals 16 residues. Germline V gene lookup returns CDR1 ENHRY and CDR2 SYGVKD. The trim removed 4 bases at V and 5 bases at J, leaving 11 bases unmatched. The CDR3 nucleotides are TGTGCCATCAGTGGACCGCGACAGGGGAGTCTAGATACGCAGTATTTT. Residues: CAISGPRQGSLDTQYF.